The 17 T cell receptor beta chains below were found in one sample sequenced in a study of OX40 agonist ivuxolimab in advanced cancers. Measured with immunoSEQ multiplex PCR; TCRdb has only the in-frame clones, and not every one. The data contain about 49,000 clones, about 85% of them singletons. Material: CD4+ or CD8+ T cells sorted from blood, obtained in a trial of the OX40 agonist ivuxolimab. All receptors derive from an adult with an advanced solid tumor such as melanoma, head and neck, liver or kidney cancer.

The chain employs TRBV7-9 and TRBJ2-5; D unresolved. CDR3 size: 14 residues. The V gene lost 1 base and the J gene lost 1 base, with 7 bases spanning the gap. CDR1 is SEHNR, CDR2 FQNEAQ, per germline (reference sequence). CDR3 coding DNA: TGTGCCAGCAGCTTAGGTGCAGTCCAAGAGACCCAGTACTTC. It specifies CASSLGAVQETQYF.

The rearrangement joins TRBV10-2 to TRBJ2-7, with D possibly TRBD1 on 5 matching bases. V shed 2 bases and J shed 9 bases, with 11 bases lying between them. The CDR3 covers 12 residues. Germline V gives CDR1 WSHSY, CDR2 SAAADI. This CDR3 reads CASSEPSRGQYV. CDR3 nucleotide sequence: TGCGCCAGCAGTGAGCCCTCTAGGGGGCAGTACGTC.

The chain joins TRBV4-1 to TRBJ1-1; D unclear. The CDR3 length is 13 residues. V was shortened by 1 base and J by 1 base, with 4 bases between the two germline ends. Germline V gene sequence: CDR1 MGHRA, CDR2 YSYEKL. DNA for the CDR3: TGCGCCAGCAGCCAAGTCCCGAACACTGAAGCTTTCTTT. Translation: CASSQVPNTEAFF.

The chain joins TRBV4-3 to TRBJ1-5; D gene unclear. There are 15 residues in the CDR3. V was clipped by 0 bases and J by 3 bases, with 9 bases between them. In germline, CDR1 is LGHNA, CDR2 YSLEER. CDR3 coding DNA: TGCGCCAGCAGCCAAGAACGCGGCAACAATCAGCCCCAGCATTTT. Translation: CASSQERGNNQPQHF.

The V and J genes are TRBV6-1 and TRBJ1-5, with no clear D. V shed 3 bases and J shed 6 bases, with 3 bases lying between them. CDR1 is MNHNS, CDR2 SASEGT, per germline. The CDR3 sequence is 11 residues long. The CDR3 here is CASSDVQPQHF. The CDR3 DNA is TGTGCCAGCAGTGACGTTCAGCCCCAGCATTTT.

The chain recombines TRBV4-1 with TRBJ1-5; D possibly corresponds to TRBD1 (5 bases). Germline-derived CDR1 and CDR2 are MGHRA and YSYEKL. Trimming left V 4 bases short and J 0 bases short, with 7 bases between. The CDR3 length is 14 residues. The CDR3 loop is CASSPDSSNQPQHF. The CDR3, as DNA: TGCGCCAGCAGCCCAGACAGTAGCAATCAGCCCCAGCATTTT.

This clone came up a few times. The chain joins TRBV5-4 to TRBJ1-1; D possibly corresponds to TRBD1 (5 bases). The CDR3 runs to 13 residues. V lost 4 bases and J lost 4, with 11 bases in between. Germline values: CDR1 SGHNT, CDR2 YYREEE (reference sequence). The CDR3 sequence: CASSGGGGTEAFF. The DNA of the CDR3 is TGTGCCAGCAGCGGTGGCGGGGGCACTGAAGCTTTCTTT.

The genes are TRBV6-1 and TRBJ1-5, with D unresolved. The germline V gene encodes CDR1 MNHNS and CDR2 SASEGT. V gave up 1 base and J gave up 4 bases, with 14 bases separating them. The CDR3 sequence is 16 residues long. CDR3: CASSEGYAATNQPQHF. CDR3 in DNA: TGTGCCAGCAGTGAAGGTTATGCAGCCACGAATCAGCCCCAGCATTTT.

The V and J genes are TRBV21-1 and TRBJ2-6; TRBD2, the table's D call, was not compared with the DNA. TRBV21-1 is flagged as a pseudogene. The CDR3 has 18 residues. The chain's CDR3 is CASRDPFGGAGGANVLTF. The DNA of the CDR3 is TGTGCCAGCAGGGATCCCTTTGGGGGGGCAGGTGGGGCCAACGTCCTGACTTTC.

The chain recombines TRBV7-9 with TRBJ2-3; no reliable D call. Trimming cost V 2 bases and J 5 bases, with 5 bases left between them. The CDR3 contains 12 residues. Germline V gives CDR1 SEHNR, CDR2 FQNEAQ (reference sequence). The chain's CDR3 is CASSLPGDTQYF. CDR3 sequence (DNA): TGTGCCAGCAGCTTACCTGGAGATACGCAGTATTTT.

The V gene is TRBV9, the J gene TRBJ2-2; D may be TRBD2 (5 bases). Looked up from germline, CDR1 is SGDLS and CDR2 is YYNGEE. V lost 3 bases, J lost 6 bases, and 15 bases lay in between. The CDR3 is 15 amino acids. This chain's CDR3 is CASSGPEIGAGELFF. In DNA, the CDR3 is TGTGCCAGCAGCGGTCCCGAGATCGGGGCCGGGGAGCTGTTTTTT. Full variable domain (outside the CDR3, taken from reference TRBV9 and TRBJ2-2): DSGVTQTPKHLITATGQRVTLRCSPRSGDLSVYWYQQSLDQGLQFLIQYYNGEERAKGNILERFSAQQFPDLHSELNLSSLELGDSALYFCASSGPEIGAGELFFGEGSRLTVL.

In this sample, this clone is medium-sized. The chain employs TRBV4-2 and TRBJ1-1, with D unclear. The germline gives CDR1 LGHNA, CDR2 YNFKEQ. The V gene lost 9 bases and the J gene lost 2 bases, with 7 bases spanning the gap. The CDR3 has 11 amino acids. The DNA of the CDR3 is TGTGCCAGTTCAGATAACACTGAAGCTTTCTTT. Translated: CASSDNTEAFF.

The CDR3 region is CASSMAPRTGDTGELFF. CDR3 bases: TGTGCCAGTAGTATGGCCCCTCGGACAGGGGACACCGGGGAGCTGTTTTTT. The rearrangement uses TRBV19 and TRBJ2-2; 9 bases agree with TRBD1. V lost 3 bases to trimming and J lost 3 bases; unmatched junction nucleotides: 8. The CDR3 length is 17 residues. Looked up from germline, CDR1 is LNHDA and CDR2 is SQIVND (reference sequence).

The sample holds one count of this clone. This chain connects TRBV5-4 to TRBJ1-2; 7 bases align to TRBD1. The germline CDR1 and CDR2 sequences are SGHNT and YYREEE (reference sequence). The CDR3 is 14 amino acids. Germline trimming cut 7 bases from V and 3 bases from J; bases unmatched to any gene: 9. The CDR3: CASLQDRADYGYTF. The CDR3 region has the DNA TGTGCCAGCCTCCAAGACAGGGCTGACTATGGCTACACCTTC.

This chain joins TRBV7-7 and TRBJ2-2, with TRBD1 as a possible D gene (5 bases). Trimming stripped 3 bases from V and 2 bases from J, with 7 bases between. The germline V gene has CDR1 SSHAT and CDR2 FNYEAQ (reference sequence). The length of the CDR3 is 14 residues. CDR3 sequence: CASSLTANTGELFF. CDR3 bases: TGTGCCAGCAGCTTGACAGCTAACACCGGGGAGCTGTTTTTT.

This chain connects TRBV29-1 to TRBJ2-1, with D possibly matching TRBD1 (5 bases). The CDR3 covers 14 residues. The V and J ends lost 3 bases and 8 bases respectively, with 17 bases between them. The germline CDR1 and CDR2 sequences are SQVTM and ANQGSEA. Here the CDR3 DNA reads TGCAGCGTTGAGAGATCCGCAGGGTTCGATGAGCAGTTCTTC. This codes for CSVERSAGFDEQFF.

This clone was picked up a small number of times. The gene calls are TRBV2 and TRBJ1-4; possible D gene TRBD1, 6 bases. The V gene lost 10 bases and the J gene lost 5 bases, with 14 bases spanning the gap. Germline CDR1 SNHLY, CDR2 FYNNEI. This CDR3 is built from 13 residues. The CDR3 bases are TGTGCCAACAAGGTCCAGGGGAATGAAAAACTGTTTTTT. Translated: CANKVQGNEKLFF.